One sample yielded the 25 T cell receptor beta chains listed below, sequenced in a study of beta chain features in type 1 diabetes. General study findings and limits: Among all four CD4+ subsets, Type 1 diabetes patients had TCRB CDR3s that were moderately but significantly shorter.

The study reverse transcribed the entire isolated RNA, so it sequenced expressed TCRB transcripts. Assay used: immunoSEQ multiplex PCR; TCRdb lists only in-frame clones, some missing. The data show over 150,000 clones, approximately 8.1% seen once. Their antigen targets remain unknown. The sample taken for sequencing was central memory CD4+ T cells from blood. Receptors were obtained from a woman aged 40 to 50 with type 1 diabetes.

This rearrangement joins TRBV6-5 to TRBJ1-6; 8 nucleotides match TRBD1. Losses at the gene ends were 6 bases for V and 17 bases for J; bases not matched to a gene: 15. This CDR3 has 14 residues. Germline V gives CDR1 MNHEY, CDR2 SVGAGI. The CDR3 reads CASRGGQGANRVHF. For the CDR3, the DNA is TGTGCCAGCAGAGGAGGGCAGGGGGCTAATCGGGTCCACTTT.

This CDR3 reads CASSPSTGRNTEAFF. CDR3 nucleotide sequence: TGTGCCAGCAGCCCTTCGACAGGGAGGAACACTGAAGCTTTCTTT. The chain combines TRBV7-2 with TRBJ1-1, with 7 bases that match TRBD1. This CDR3 has 15 residues. Looked up from germline, CDR1 is SGHTA and CDR2 is FQGNSA. V was clipped by 5 bases and J by 1 base; unmatched bases: 7.

This chain links TRBV15 with TRBJ2-1; the D gene is possibly TRBD1 (6 bases). The CDR3 extends over 14 amino acids. V shed 0 bases and J shed 5 bases, with 8 bases lying between them. Germline V gene data show CDR1 as LNHNV and CDR2 as YYDKDF (reference sequence). The CDR3 here is CATSREDRNNEQFF. In nucleotides, the CDR3 is TGTGCCACCAGCAGAGAAGACAGGAACAATGAGCAGTTCTTC.

The chain is built from TRBV28 and TRBJ2-3, with D tentatively TRBD2 (5 bases). V lost 6 bases, J lost 0 bases, and 7 bases lay in between. This CDR3 comprises 13 residues. Per the germline V gene, CDR1 is MDHEN and CDR2 is SYDVKM. The DNA of the CDR3 is TGTGCCAGCAGGAGCGGAAGCACAGATACGCAGTATTTT. Protein: CASRSGSTDTQYF.

As to this clone: The same CDR3 can be traced to other DNA sequences in this sample. J is TRBJ2-5 and V is TRBV6-5; TRBD2 matches 7 bases. V dropped 3 bases and J dropped 1; count of bases not matched to a gene: 2. Germline lookup yields CDR1 MNHEY and CDR2 SVGAGI. This CDR3 spans 14 amino acids. The CDR3 spells CASSYSGFQETQYF. The DNA of the CDR3 is TGTGCCAGCAGTTATAGCGGGTTCCAAGAGACCCAGTACTTC.

This clone was detected many times. The V gene is TRBV5-1, the J gene TRBJ2-7, with 8 bases fitting TRBD1. The CDR3 totals 16 residues. Per the germline V gene, CDR1 is SGHRS and CDR2 is YFSETQ. The junction had 8 bases not matched to a gene; V was cut back by 3 bases and J by 0 bases. As DNA, the CDR3 is TGCGCCAGCAGCTGGGGGACAGGCCATAGCTCCTACGAGCAGTACTTC. The encoded protein is CASSWGTGHSSYEQYF.

This clone was seen a handful of times. The gene calls are TRBV19 and TRBJ2-2; D is possibly TRBD2 (6 bases). Trimming removed 3 bases at V and 0 bases at J, with 11 bases between. The germline V gene encodes CDR1 LNHDA and CDR2 SQIVND (reference sequence). This CDR3 region has 16 residues. As DNA, the CDR3 is TGTGCCAGTAGTATTGTGGGACTTTCGAACACCGGGGAGCTGTTTTTT. Its protein product is CASSIVGLSNTGELFF.

This clone occurred a few times. The V and J genes are TRBV30 and TRBJ1-5; 9 nucleotides agree with TRBD1. Germline V gene sequence: CDR1 GTSNPN, CDR2 SVGIG (reference sequence). V lost 3 bases and J lost 9; bases outside the gene matches: 6. The CDR3 runs to 13 residues. DNA for the CDR3: TGTGCCTGGAGACAGGGGGCAGAGTGGCCCCAGCATTTT. The encoded protein is CAWRQGAEWPQHF.

This chain connects TRBV30 to TRBJ2-3; 8 positions agree with TRBD1. The CDR3 is 15 amino acids. Per the germline V gene, CDR1 is GTSNPN and CDR2 is SVGIG (reference sequence). Trimming at V came to 2 bases and at J to 4 bases, leaving 8 bases not matched to a gene. CDR3 in DNA: TGTGCCTGGAGTATTCCAGGGGGCAACGCAGATACGCAGTATTTT. Amino acids: CAWSIPGGNADTQYF.

On this clone itself: The sample has other DNA sequences that encode this CDR3 too. The chain carries TRBV28 and TRBJ1-4; TRBD1 matches 8 bases. The length of the CDR3 is 13 residues. The V segment lost 6 bases and the J segment 4 bases; nucleotides outside the gene matches: 1. The V gene's germline CDR1 is MDHEN and CDR2 SYDVKM. CDR3 residues: CASSGQGNEKLFF. For the CDR3, the DNA is TGTGCCAGCAGCGGACAGGGTAATGAAAAACTGTTTTTT.

This chain joins TRBV7-3 and TRBJ2-1, with 7 nucleotides matching TRBD2. Germline V CDR1 and CDR2: SGHTA, FQGTGA. V shed 6 bases and J 6 bases; nucleotides not matched to a gene: 8. The CDR3 is 14 amino acids. Here the CDR3 reads CASSGGGTANEQFF. The CDR3 DNA reads as TGTGCCAGCAGTGGGGGAGGGACCGCCAATGAGCAGTTCTTC.

In its sample, this clone was seen a few times. The chain recombines TRBV2 with TRBJ1-4, with D tentatively TRBD1 (6 bases). The CDR3 totals 14 residues. V was pared by 6 bases and J by 7 bases, with 15 bases between. From germline, CDR1 is SNHLY and CDR2 FYNNEI. The CDR3 is CASSAAGGGEKLFF. In DNA, the CDR3 is TGTGCCAGCAGCGCCGCGGGGGGCGGTGAAAAACTGTTTTTT.

A few counts support this clone. This chain connects TRBV7-3 to TRBJ2-4; maybe TRBD1 (6 bases). Germline V CDR1 and CDR2: SGHTA, FQGTGA. This CDR3 has 13 residues. V was trimmed by 3 bases and J by 6 bases, leaving 9 bases between them. The CDR3 loop reads CASSLDSRNIQYF. CDR3 sequence (DNA): TGTGCCAGCAGCTTGGACAGCCGAAACATTCAGTACTTC. Full variable domain (remainder filled in from reference TRBV7-3 and TRBJ2-4): GAGVSQTPSNKVTEKGKYVELRCDPISGHTALYWYRQSLGQGPEFLIYFQGTGAADDSGLPNDRFFAVRPEGSVSTLKIQRTERGDSAVYLCASSLDSRNIQYFGAGTRLSVL.

This clone appeared a few times. V gene TRBV4-3 combines with J gene TRBJ1-1; 11 nucleotides agree with TRBD1. V lost 1 base to trimming and J lost 6 bases; unmatched junction nucleotides: 7. CDR3 length: 16 residues. Germline V CDR1 and CDR2: LGHNA, YSLEER. CDR3 amino acids: CASSQVPGQGGAEAFF. The CDR3 DNA follows: TGCGCCAGCAGCCAAGTCCCGGGACAGGGGGGAGCTGAAGCTTTCTTT.

This clone was counted between two and nine times. The chain employs TRBV2 and TRBJ2-2, with TRBD1 as a possible D gene (5 bases). Germline CDR1 reads SNHLY; CDR2 reads FYNNEI. This CDR3 has 14 residues. The V end lost 6 bases, the J end lost 4 bases, and 12 bases lay between the germline ends. The CDR3 reads CASRPTASTGELFF. CDR3 DNA: TGTGCCAGCAGGCCGACAGCATCCACCGGGGAGCTGTTTTTT.

To note about this clone: A read error is the likely source, as a far larger clone sits one nucleotide away. At the DNA level, this CDR3 is encoded by other sequences in the same sample as well. The V and J genes are TRBV7-2 and TRBJ1-4; 7 nucleotides agree with TRBD1. Germline CDR1 SGHTA, CDR2 FQGNSA. With V trimmed by 1 base and J by 6 bases, 2 bases remained unmatched. The CDR3 contains 14 residues. In nucleotides, the CDR3 is TGTGCCAGCAGCTTAGTGGGGACAGATGAAAAACTGTTTTTT. It codes for CASSLVGTDEKLFF.

This clone has a handful of counts. The chain is built from TRBV15 and TRBJ2-3; weak D call: TRBD2 (5 bases). With 1 base removed from V and 5 bases from J, the gap between germline ends came to 16 bases. Germline V gene lookup returns CDR1 LNHNV and CDR2 YYDKDF (reference sequence). The CDR3 covers 16 residues. CDR3 sequence: CATSRGERLPGDTQYF. CDR3 coding DNA: TGTGCCACCAGCAGAGGGGAGCGTTTGCCTGGAGATACGCAGTATTTT. Combining the CDR3 with reference TRBV15 and TRBJ2-3 gives the whole variable domain DAMVIQNPRYQVTQFGKPVTLSCSQTLNHNVMYWYQQKSSQAPKLLFHYYDKDFNNEADTPDNFQSRRPNTSFCFLDIRSPGLGDTAMYLCATSRGERLPGDTQYFGPGTRLTVL.

In this sample, this clone turned up a few times. The chain employs TRBV10-3 and TRBJ1-1; no clear D gene. The CDR3 covers 13 residues. Trimming took 8 bases from V and 5 from J, leaving 15 bases between them. CDR1 ENHRY and CDR2 SYGVKD come from the germline V gene. The CDR3 loop reads CAISTPQRTEAFF. The CDR3 nucleotides are TGTGCCATCTCAACCCCTCAGAGGACTGAAGCTTTCTTT.

This chain connects TRBV11-2 to TRBJ1-2; TRBD1 is a possible D gene (5 bases). Germline CDR1 is SGHAT and CDR2 is FQNNGV. With 8 bases removed from V and 8 bases from J, the gap between germline ends came to 18 bases. The CDR3 has 13 residues. The CDR3 here is CASRQGDFLGYTF. In DNA form, the CDR3 reads TGTGCCAGCCGCCAGGGCGATTTTCTGGGCTACACCTTC.

The rearrangement uses TRBV9 and TRBJ1-4; 8 bases agree with TRBD1. CDR1 and CDR2 (germline): SGDLS, YYNGEE. The CDR3 contains 17 residues. The V and J ends lost 3 bases and 4 bases, in that order; junction bases with no gene match: 11. CDR3: CASSGPTGGGDNEKLFF. CDR3 DNA: TGTGCCAGCAGCGGACCTACAGGGGGTGGGGATAATGAAAAACTGTTTTTT.

The sample holds many counts of this clone. The chain has TRBV5-1 and TRBJ2-1, with D maybe TRBD1 (5 bases). The germline V gene encodes CDR1 SGHRS and CDR2 YFSETQ. V lost 6 bases, J lost 6 bases, and 16 bases lay in between. There are 14 residues in the CDR3. The CDR3 loop is CASTMIDRTNEQFF. The CDR3 DNA is TGCGCCAGCACCATGATTGACAGAACCAATGAGCAGTTCTTC.

In this sample, this clone turned up a few times. The chain combines TRBV9 with TRBJ2-4; 8 bases agree with TRBD1. Germline-derived CDR1 and CDR2 are SGDLS and YYNGEE. This CDR3 comprises 16 residues. The V and J ends lost 0 bases and 2 bases, in that order; junction bases with no gene match: 4. In DNA, the CDR3 is TGTGCCAGCAGCGTAGAGGACAGGGCCCCCAAAAACATTCAGTACTTC. Protein: CASSVEDRAPKNIQYF.

The V and J genes are TRBV6-5 and TRBJ2-1; 8 bases agree with TRBD1. The CDR3 covers 14 residues. CDR1 is MNHEY and CDR2 is SVGAGI in the germline V gene. The V and J ends lost 7 bases and 6 bases, in that order; junction bases with no gene match: 8. The CDR3 coding sequence is TGTGCCAGCACCACCGGGACAGGTACCAATGAGCAGTTCTTC. Amino acids: CASTTGTGTNEQFF.

This clone was counted only a few times. The genes are TRBV11-3 and TRBJ2-7; 10 nucleotides line up with TRBD1. The CDR3 extends over 15 amino acids. Germline values: CDR1 SGHNT, CDR2 YENEEA. The trim removed 5 bases at V and 1 base at J, leaving 5 bases unmatched. The CDR3 DNA follows: TGTGCCAGCAGCCCAGGACAGGGGGTTTCCTACGAGCAGTACTTC. Translation gives CASSPGQGVSYEQYF.

In its sample, this clone was seen a few times. The chain combines TRBV18 with TRBJ2-5, with D unclear. The germline V gene has CDR1 KGHSH and CDR2 LQKENI. Trimming shortened V by 3 bases and J by 0 bases, and 5 bases separated the two germline ends. This CDR3 spans 13 amino acids. CDR3 DNA: TGTGCCAGCTCACCCGAGTACCAAGAGACCCAGTACTTC. This codes for CASSPEYQETQYF.